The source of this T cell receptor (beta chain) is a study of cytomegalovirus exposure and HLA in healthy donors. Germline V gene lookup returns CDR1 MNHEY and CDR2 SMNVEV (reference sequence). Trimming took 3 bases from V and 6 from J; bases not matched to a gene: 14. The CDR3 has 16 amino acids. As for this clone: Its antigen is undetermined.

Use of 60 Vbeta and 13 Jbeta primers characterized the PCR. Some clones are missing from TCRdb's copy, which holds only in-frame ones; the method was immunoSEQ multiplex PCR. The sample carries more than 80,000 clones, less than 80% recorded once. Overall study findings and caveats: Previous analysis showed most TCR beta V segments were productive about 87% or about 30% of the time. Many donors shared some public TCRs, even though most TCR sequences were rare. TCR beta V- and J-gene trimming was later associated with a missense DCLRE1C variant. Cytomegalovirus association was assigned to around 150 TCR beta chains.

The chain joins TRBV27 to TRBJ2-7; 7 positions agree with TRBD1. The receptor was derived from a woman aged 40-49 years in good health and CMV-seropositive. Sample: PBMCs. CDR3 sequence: CASSLAGTAELGEQYF. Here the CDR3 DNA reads TGTGCCAGCAGTTTGGCCGGGACAGCGGAGCTTGGCGAGCAGTACTTC.